The rows below give T cell receptor beta chains drawn from one sample of a study of identifying expanded T cells in peripheral blood. This table comes from immunoSEQ multiplex PCR, and its TCRdb copy is limited to in-frame clones, with some not included. Of 90,000 or so clones listed, 70% to 90% were seen once; the top ten hold around 6%. Sequences were obtained from blood. The origin of the receptors is a person between 18 and 75 years old in good health. Both conserved end residues are part of each CDR3. A D gene is named only where the DNA matches it firmly. Size is stated for part of the rows, as once, few or many counts, or as a class when the clone is expanded.

CDR3nt | CDR3aa | j_gene | abundance | d_gene | v_gene
TGTGCCAGCAGCTTAGCGCGGGGGCCTAACACTGAAGCTTTCTTT | CASSLARGPNTEAFF | TRBJ1-1 | once | NA | TRBV7-2
TGTGCCAGCAGCTTAGCCTCAGGGTATAAGGCTAATGAAAAACTGTTTTTT | CASSLASGYKANEKLFF | TRBJ1-4 | NA | NA | TRBV7-2
TGTGCCAGCCTAATCGTGGATGCCCAAGAGACCCAGTACTTC | CASLIVDAQETQYF | TRBJ2-5 | NA | NA | TRBV2
TGTGCCATCAGTGGGGACAGTATCGGAAACACCATATATTTT | CAISGDSIGNTIYF | TRBJ1-3 | NA | TRBD1 | TRBV10-3
TGTGCCAGCAGCTTAGAAAGGGGAGCGAACACTGAAGCTTTCTTT | CASSLERGANTEAFF | TRBJ1-1 | NA | NA | TRBV7-9
TGCGCCAGCAGCCAAGACCGTCGGACACGGCTTCGGGGCTACACCTTC | CASSQDRRTRLRGYTF | TRBJ1-2 | NA | NA | TRBV4-3
TGCGCCAGCAGCTTGGAGGGCCCGCCAGGCACTGAAGCTTTCTTT | CASSLEGPPGTEAFF | TRBJ1-1 | few | NA | TRBV5-1
TGTGCCAGCAGCGTAGGAACTGGGGCCAACGTCCTGACTTTC | CASSVGTGANVLTF | TRBJ2-6 | NA | NA | TRBV9
TGTGCCAGCAGCCTGGACACTTACGGCTACACCTTC | CASSLDTYGYTF | TRBJ1-2 | NA | NA | TRBV5-6
TGTGCCAGCAGCCAACAGAACACTGAAGCTTTCTTT | CASSQQNTEAFF | TRBJ1-1 | NA | NA | TRBV14
TGCGCCAGCAGCTGGGGCACGGGTGAGCAGTTCTTC | CASSWGTGEQFF | TRBJ2-1 | NA | NA | TRBV5-1